The next 11 T cell receptor beta chains were all read from a single sample in a study of T-cell memory formation after mild COVID-19. Each CDR3 protein gets one entry after TCRdb re-called the 5' RACE reads with MiXCR. The sample records some 330,000 distinct CDR3 sequences, roughly 20% being singletons. Sequences were obtained from PBMCs or a T cell subset sorted from them (not recorded which). Every receptor here comes from an adult woman who had mild COVID-19 (a few samples of this study predate the infection). Cell type and time point are not known.

The rearrangement links TRBV7-9 to TRBJ1-1; possibly TRBD1 for D (5 bases). The CDR3 is made up of 13 amino acids. V was pared by 5 bases and J by 4 bases, with 11 bases between. Germline CDR1 reads SEHNR; CDR2 reads FQNEAQ (reference sequence). CDR3 DNA sequence: TGTGCCAGCAGCCCCTGGGGCACCACTGAAGCTTTCTTT. Its protein product is CASSPWGTTEAFF.

The chain joins TRBV15 to TRBJ2-1; possible D gene TRBD1, 5 bases. CDR1 is LNHNV and CDR2 is YYDKDF in the germline V gene (reference sequence). V was shortened by 0 bases and J by 7 bases, with 13 bases between the two germline ends. There are 15 residues in the CDR3. For the CDR3, the DNA is TGTGCCACCAGCAGAGATAGGGGTCTTTTGAATGAGCAGTTCTTC. It yields the protein CATSRDRGLLNEQFF.

This clonotype showed up just a few times. This sequence joins TRBV25-1 and TRBJ2-7, with 9 bases aligning to TRBD2. The germline gives CDR1 MGHDK, CDR2 SYGVNS. The CDR3 extends over 17 amino acids. V was pared by 0 bases and J by 6 bases, with 12 bases of the junction left unmatched. CDR3 region: CASSEYPVLSGRGEQYF. The CDR3 nucleotides read TGTGCCAGCAGTGAATATCCAGTTCTTAGCGGGAGAGGCGAGCAGTACTTC.

This clonotype was observed a handful of times. Compared with germline, one end of the junction differs, possibly owing to a read error. The chain employs TRBV7-9 and TRBJ2-3; D is undetermined. Germline assignment: CDR1 SEHNR and CDR2 FQNEAQ (reference sequence). The CDR3 covers 12 residues. For the CDR3, the DNA is TGTGCCAGCAGCCCGTCCACACATACGCAGTATTTT. Translation gives CASSPSTHTQYF. Full variable domain (remainder filled in from reference TRBV7-9 and TRBJ2-3): DTGVSQNPRHKITKRGQNVTFRCDPISEHNRLYWYRQTLGQGPEFLTYFQNEAQLEKSRLLSDRFSAERPKGSFSTLEIQRTEQGDSAMYLCASSPSTHTQYFGPGTRLTVL.

This clonotype was seen ten or more times. CDR3: CASSSSQGAPYEQYF. DNA for the CDR3: TGCGCCAGCAGTTCCTCACAGGGAGCTCCCTACGAGCAGTACTTC. The genes are TRBV5-1 and TRBJ2-7; tentative D call: TRBD1 (6 bases). The CDR3 contains 15 residues. The V end was cut by 5 bases, the J end by 2 bases, with 17 bases between. Germline CDR1 is SGHRS and CDR2 is YFSETQ.

This clonotype appeared a few times. The chain employs TRBV7-6 and TRBJ2-1; 9 bases match TRBD2. Germline CDR1 SGHVS, CDR2 FNYEAQ. V gave up 5 bases and J gave up 4 bases; unmatched junction bases: 9. The CDR3 is made up of 16 amino acids. CDR3 in amino acids: CASSPRTSASYNEQFF. CDR3 sequence (DNA): TGTGCCAGCAGCCCAAGGACTAGCGCCAGTTACAATGAGCAGTTCTTC.

This clonotype was seen repeatedly, ten times or more. The chain is built from TRBV7-2 and TRBJ2-7, with 7 positions matching TRBD2. The CDR3 consists of 15 residues. The junction had 7 bases not matched to a gene; V was cut back by 2 bases and J by 3 bases. Germline CDR1 SGHTA, CDR2 FQGNSA. The CDR3 DNA sequence: TGTGCCAGCAGCTTACATCAGGGCGGGGGCTACGAGCAGTACTTC. Protein product: CASSLHQGGGYEQYF.

The sample holds a few counts of this clonotype. The CDR3 protein is CASSLAPGGQETQYF. Written as DNA, the CDR3 is TGTGCCAGCAGCTTAGCCCCAGGGGGCCAAGAGACCCAGTACTTC. The chain has TRBV11-1 and TRBJ2-5; 7 nucleotides match TRBD1. V was pared by 0 bases and J by 1 base, with 2 bases of the junction left unmatched. Germline V lookup: CDR1 SGHAT, CDR2 FQDESV (reference sequence). The CDR3 is made up of 15 amino acids.

This clonotype has at least ten counts. The rearrangement uses TRBV10-3 and TRBJ1-2; unclear D gene. The germline CDR1 and CDR2 sequences are ENHRY and SYGVKD. Trimming left V 3 bases short and J 2 bases short, with 4 bases between. The CDR3 consists of 12 residues. CDR3: CAISEGNYGYTF. The CDR3 nucleotides read TGTGCCATCAGTGAAGGGAACTATGGCTACACCTTC.

The V and J genes are TRBV4-2 and TRBJ2-5, with TRBD1 matching 9 bases. Germline assignment: CDR1 LGHNA and CDR2 YNFKEQ. The CDR3 extends over 15 amino acids. V trimming: 1 base; J trimming: 1 base; junction bases outside the gene matches: 1. The CDR3 reads CASSQGDRAQETQYF. The DNA for the CDR3 is TGTGCCAGCAGCCAAGGGGACAGGGCCCAAGAGACCCAGTACTTC.

This clonotype was counted between two and nine times. This chain connects TRBV9 to TRBJ1-1, with D possibly being TRBD1 (6 bases). This CDR3 is 12 amino acids long. V was trimmed by 3 bases and J by 6 bases, leaving 9 bases between them. Germline V CDR1 and CDR2: SGDLS, YYNGEE. The CDR3 region has the DNA TGTGCCAGCAGCGCAAGGGGGGCTGAAGCTTTCTTT. Its translation: CASSARGAEAFF.